These T cell receptor beta chains were read from a single sample in a study of blood T cells in healthy people across ages. TCRdb fed the 5' RACE reads into MiXCR, producing one record per CDR3 protein. Here the sample spans hundreds of thousands of distinct CDR3 sequences, more than 20% being singletons. Sequenced: blood. The receptors were sampled from a man aged 70 or older in good health. The CDR3 runs from the conserved cysteine through the conserved F or W. A D gene is named only where the DNA matches it firmly. Expanded clones get a size class; other rows say once, few or many, or leave the size out.

>TRBD1|NA|TRBJ2-1|TRBV7-6
TGTGCCAGCAGCTTTGACAGGGAAGGCCTATACAATGAGCAGTTCTTC
CASSFDREGLYNEQFF
>NA|NA|TRBJ2-3|TRBV20-1
TGCAGTGCTTCGGACGGCCGTGATACGCAGTATTTT
CSASDGRDTQYF
>TRBD1|many|TRBJ2-1|TRBV12-3/TRBV12-4
TGTGCCAGCAGAGAGGACAGGCGTACCTACAATGAGCAGTTCTTC
CASREDRRTYNEQFF
>NA|few|TRBJ2-7|TRBV6-1
TGTGCCAGCAGTGAACCAGAGCAGTACTTC
CASSEPEQYF
>NA|NA|TRBJ2-5|TRBV12-3/TRBV12-4
TGTGCCAGCAGTTTAATATGGCAGGGAGAGACCCAGTACTTC
CASSLIWQGETQYF
>NA|NA|TRBJ2-2|TRBV12-3/TRBV12-4
TGTGCCAGCAGCCGTACTAGCCCAAGGAACCTCGGGGAGCTGTTTTTT
CASSRTSPRNLGELFF
>NA|many|TRBJ2-3|TRBV7-2
TGTGCCAGCAGCTTAGTACCGCAGTTCACAGATACGCAGTATTTT
CASSLVPQFTDTQYF
>NA|once|TRBJ1-2|TRBV6-6
TGTGCCAGCAGTCGACCGGGACTCAGCTATGGCTACACCTTC
CASSRPGLSYGYTF
>NA|once|TRBJ1-4|TRBV6-6
TGTGCCAGCAGCTATTGGGAAGAGTCTCCGGGAGAAAAACTGTTTTTT
CASSYWEESPGEKLFF
>TRBD2|few|TRBJ2-5|TRBV9
TGTGCCAGCAGCTTTGCCGGGAGGTCAGAAGAGACCCAGTACTTC
CASSFAGRSEETQYF
>TRBD2|NA|TRBJ2-5|TRBV5-1
TGCGCCAGCAGCTGGGGACTAGCGGGAGCCAACCAAGAGACCCAGTACTTC
CASSWGLAGANQETQYF
>NA|few|TRBJ1-1|TRBV18
TGTGCCAGCTCACCATTTTGGAACACTGAAGCTTTCTTT
CASSPFWNTEAFF
>NA|NA|TRBJ2-7|TRBV7-8
TGTGCCAGCAGCTTAGTTTCGGGTAATTCCTACGAGCAGTACTTC
CASSLVSGNSYEQYF
>TRBD1|NA|TRBJ1-1|TRBV5-1
TGCGCCAGCAGCTTGGCCCGGACAGGGGTCACTGAAGCTTTCTTT
CASSLARTGVTEAFF
>NA|NA|TRBJ1-2|TRBV9
TGTGCCGGCAGCTCCCGACAATATAACTATGGCTACACCTTC
CAGSSRQYNYGYTF
>TRBD2|few|TRBJ2-3|TRBV20-1
TGCAGTGCTAGTGCGACTAGCGGGAGGGCCGGGGGAGATACGCAGTATTTT
CSASATSGRAGGDTQYF
>TRBD1|many|TRBJ2-4|TRBV5-1
TGCGCCAGCAGCCCCACAGGGGGTACCCAAAGTAGCATTCAGTACTTC
CASSPTGGTQSSIQYF
>TRBD2|few|TRBJ2-1|TRBV28
TGTGCCAGCAGTTTACGGGGGGGGAGAGCTTACAATGAGCAGTTCTTC
CASSLRGGRAYNEQFF
>NA|few|TRBJ2-5|TRBV4-1
TGCGCCAGCAGCCAACCGGGCCAAGAGACCCAGTACTTC
CASSQPGQETQYF
>NA|few|TRBJ1-1|TRBV7-6
TGTGCCAGCAGCTTAGAGGCACTTAAGAACACTGAAGCTTTCTTT
CASSLEALKNTEAFF
>TRBD1|many|TRBJ2-7|TRBV4-2
TGTGCCAGCAGCCTTAGGGACAGGGGCTACGAGCAGTACTTC
CASSLRDRGYEQYF
>NA|many|TRBJ1-4|TRBV7-9
TGTGCCAGCAGTACCTCTGACAGAGCTAATGAAAAACTGTTTTTT
CASSTSDRANEKLFF
>TRBD2|NA|TRBJ2-7|TRBV5-6
TGTGCCAGCAGCTTGTTGGTATCGGGGCTAGCGGGAGTCCACGAGCAGTACTTC
CASSLLVSGLAGVHEQYF